The 5 T cell receptor delta chains listed next were all sequenced from one sample in a study of gamma-delta T cells after stem cell transplantation. TCRdb redid clone calling on the RT-PCR reads using CATT. Here the sample spans 800 to 900 delta-chain clones, roughly 19% being singletons. The sample consisted of gamma-delta T cells. The receptors stem from a human donor. It is not recorded whose cells these are; they may come from a transplant donor.

On this clone itself: The TCRdb protein comes from a much larger clone and disagrees with this DNA's translation at residue 4, likely due to a read error; the protein given here is derived from the DNA. The V call is TRDV2, the J call TRDJ3, with 7 bases that match TRDD3. The trim removed 5 bases at V and 0 bases at J, leaving 9 bases unmatched. CDR3 length: 18 residues. Germline lookup yields CDR1 GEAIGNYY and CDR2 EKD. CDR3 region: CACATVGDSSWDTRQMFF. DNA for the CDR3: TGTGCCTGTGCCACTGTGGGGGACTCCTCCTGGGACACCCGACAGATGTTTTTC.

As concerns this clone: A read error likely explains why the TCRdb protein, taken from a much larger clone, differs from this DNA's translation at residue 9; the protein shown is translated from the DNA. The genes are TRDV2 and TRDJ3; D is undetermined. Trimming removed 0 bases from V and 0 bases from J, with 11 bases in between. The CDR3 is 18 amino acids. Germline loops: CDR1 GEAIGNYY, CDR2 EKD. In DNA, the CDR3 is TGTGCCTGTGACACCGTAAGTACCTGCTCCTGGGACACCCGACAGATGTTTTTC. Amino acids: CACDTVSTCSWDTRQMFF.

This clone showed up just a few times. A far larger clone is one base from this, pointing to a likely read error. The chain employs TRDV2 and TRDJ3; 9 nucleotides match TRDD3. The CDR3 is 21 amino acids. Per germline, CDR1 GEAIGNYY and CDR2 EKD. After removal of 3 bases from V and 2 bases from J, the junction contained 16 bases not matched to a gene. The CDR3 DNA is TGTGCCTGTGACCAGTTGGGGGATAAGGTGGAGCGGCCCTGGGACACCCGACAGATGTTTTTC. It encodes CACDQLGDKVERPWDTRQMFF.

Concerning this clone: The mismatch at residue 5 between this DNA's translation and the TCRdb protein of a much larger clone likely reflects a read error; the protein shown is translated from the DNA. V usage is TRDV2 and J usage is TRDJ1; perhaps TRDD3 as D (6 bases). The CDR3 loop spans 18 amino acids. Trimming left V 3 bases short and J 0 bases short, with 22 bases between. Germline CDR1 reads GEAIGNYY; CDR2 reads EKD. CDR3: CACDAVGAQGGYTDKLIF. The CDR3 DNA is TGTGCCTGTGACGCGGTGGGGGCCCAAGGGGGGTACACCGATAAACTCATCTTT.

The sample holds a few counts of this clone. Given a far larger clone just one base away, this is likely a sequencing read error. This chain connects TRDV2 to TRDJ3, with TRDD3 matching over 8 bases. Per germline, CDR1 GEAIGNYY and CDR2 EKD. The CDR3 has 22 residues. V shed 3 bases, J shed 0 bases, and the junction held 18 bases outside the gene matches. CDR3 DNA sequence: TGTGCCTGTGACCAGGCGGGTACTGGGGGCCTCGACCACTCCTGGGACACCCGACAGATGTTTTTC. This gives the protein CACDQAGTGGLDHSWDTRQMFF.